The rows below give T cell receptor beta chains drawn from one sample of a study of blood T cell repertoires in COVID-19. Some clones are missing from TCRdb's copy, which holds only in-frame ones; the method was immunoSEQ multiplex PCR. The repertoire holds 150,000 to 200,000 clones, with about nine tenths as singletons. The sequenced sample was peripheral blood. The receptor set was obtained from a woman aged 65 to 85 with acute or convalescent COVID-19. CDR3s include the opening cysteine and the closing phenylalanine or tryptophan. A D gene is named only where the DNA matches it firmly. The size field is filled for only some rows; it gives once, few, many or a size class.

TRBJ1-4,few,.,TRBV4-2,CASSRAADNEKLFF,TGTGCCAGCAGCCGGGCAGCAGATAATGAAAAACTGTTTTTT
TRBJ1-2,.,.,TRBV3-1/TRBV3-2,CASSQGLLYGYTF,TGTGCCAGCAGCCAAGGACTCCTCTATGGCTACACCTTC
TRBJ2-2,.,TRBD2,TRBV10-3,CAIGAGENTGELFF,TGTGCCATCGGGGCGGGAGAGAACACCGGGGAGCTGTTTTTT
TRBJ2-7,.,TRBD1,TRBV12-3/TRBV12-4,CASSSRDSYEQYF,TGTGCCAGCAGTAGCCGGGACAGCTACGAGCAGTACTTC
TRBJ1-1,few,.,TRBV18,CASSPPPGTEAFF,TGTGCCAGCTCACCACCGCCCGGCACTGAAGCTTTCTTT
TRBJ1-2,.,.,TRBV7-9,CASSLVSAREGYGYTF,TGTGCCAGCAGCTTAGTTTCGGCCAGGGAGGGCTATGGCTACACCTTC
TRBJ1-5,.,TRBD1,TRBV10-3,CAISDGQVNQPQHF,TGTGCCATCAGTGACGGACAGGTTAATCAGCCCCAGCATTTT
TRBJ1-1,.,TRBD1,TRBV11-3,CASSQTDREGTEAFF,TGTGCCAGCAGCCAAACGGACAGGGAGGGCACTGAAGCTTTCTTT
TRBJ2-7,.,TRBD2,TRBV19,CASSGLGLAGQEQYF,TGTGCCAGTAGTGGATTGGGACTAGCGGGTCAAGAGCAGTACTTC
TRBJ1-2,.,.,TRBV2,CASATVGYTF,TGTGCCAGCGCTACAGTAGGCTACACCTTC
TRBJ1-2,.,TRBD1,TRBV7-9,CASSLEGQFSYGYTF,TGTGCCAGCAGCTTAGAGGGACAGTTTTCCTATGGCTACACCTTC
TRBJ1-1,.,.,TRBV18,CASSPDTNPNTEAFF,TGTGCCAGCTCACCAGACACGAACCCGAACACTGAAGCTTTCTTT
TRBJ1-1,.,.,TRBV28,CASTRSAGKAFF,TGTGCCAGCACCCGATCTGCGGGGAAAGCTTTCTTT
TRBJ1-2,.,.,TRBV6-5,CASCRTADTNYGYTF,TGTGCCAGCTGTAGGACAGCAGATACGAACTATGGCTACACCTTC
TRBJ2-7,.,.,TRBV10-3,CAISVDRSPNEQYF,TGTGCCATCAGTGTTGACAGGAGTCCTAACGAGCAGTACTTC
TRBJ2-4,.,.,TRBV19,CASSEVSKNIQYF,TGTGCCAGTAGTGAGGTTTCCAAAAACATTCAGTACTTC
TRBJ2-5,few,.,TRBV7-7,CASSLVGTGETQYF,TGTGCTAGCAGCTTAGTAGGGACTGGAGAGACCCAGTACTTC
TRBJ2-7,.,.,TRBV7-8,CASSLEQGMFEQYF,TGTGCCAGCAGCTTAGAGCAGGGAATGTTCGAGCAGTACTTC
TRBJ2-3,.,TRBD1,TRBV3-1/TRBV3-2,CASSQGRTGSTDTQYF,TGTGCCAGCAGCCAAGGGCGGACAGGGAGCACAGATACGCAGTATTTT
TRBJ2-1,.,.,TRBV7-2,CASSSAGLSYNEQFF,TGTGCCAGCAGTTCGGCCGGACTCTCCTACAATGAGCAGTTCTTC
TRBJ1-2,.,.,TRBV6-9,CASSSPRGGYTF,TGTGCCAGCAGTTCACCAAGAGGAGGCTACACCTTC
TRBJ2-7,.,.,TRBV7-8,CASSRGSYEQYF,TGTGCCAGCAGCCGGGGGAGCTACGAGCAGTACTTC
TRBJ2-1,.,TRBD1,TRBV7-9,CASSLDPGQGKDEQFF,TGTGCCAGCAGCTTAGATCCGGGACAGGGGAAGGACGAGCAGTTCTTC
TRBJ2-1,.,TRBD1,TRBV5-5,CASSSPGDSSYNEQFF,TGTGCCAGCAGCTCACCAGGGGACAGCTCCTACAATGAGCAGTTCTTC
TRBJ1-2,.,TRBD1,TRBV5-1,CASSQTGQGFGYTF,TGCGCCAGCAGCCAGACGGGACAGGGTTTTGGCTACACCTTC
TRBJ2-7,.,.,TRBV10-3,CAISETGRFYEQYF,TGTGCCATCAGTGAAACAGGTCGGTTCTACGAGCAGTACTTC
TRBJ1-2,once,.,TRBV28,CASSSQGLWVYGYTF,TGTGCCAGCAGTTCCCAGGGGTTGTGGGTCTATGGCTACACCTTC
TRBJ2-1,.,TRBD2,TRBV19,CASSPTSGGGSLNEQFF,TGTGCCAGTAGTCCGACTAGCGGGGGGGGCTCCTTAAATGAGCAGTTCTTC
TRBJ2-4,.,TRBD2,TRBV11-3,CASSPFSGSDGKNIQYF,TGTGCCAGCAGCCCCTTTAGCGGGAGTGACGGCAAAAACATTCAGTACTTC
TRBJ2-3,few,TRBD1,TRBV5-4,CASSLGTGGRTDTQYF,TGTGCCAGCAGCTTAGGGACAGGGGGGCGGACAGATACGCAGTATTTT
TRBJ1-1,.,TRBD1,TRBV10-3,CAISERQGWDTEAFF,TGTGCCATCAGTGAGCGACAGGGATGGGACACTGAAGCTTTCTTT
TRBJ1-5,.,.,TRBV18,CASSPGPNQPQHF,TGTGCCAGCTCACCAGGGCCTAATCAGCCCCAGCATTTT
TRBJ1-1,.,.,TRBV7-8,CASSLTGTENTEAFF,TGTGCCAGCAGCTTAACAGGGACGGAGAACACTGAAGCTTTCTTT
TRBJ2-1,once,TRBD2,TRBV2,CATRLGLAGNNEQFF,TGTGCCACCCGACTCGGACTAGCGGGAAACAATGAGCAGTTCTTC
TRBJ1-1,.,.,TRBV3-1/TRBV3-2,CASSLQRVNTEAFF,TGTGCCAGCAGCCTACAGAGAGTTAACACTGAAGCTTTCTTT
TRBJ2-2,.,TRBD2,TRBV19,CASSISGPNTGELFF,TGTGCCAGTAGTATTAGCGGGCCGAACACCGGGGAGCTGTTTTTT
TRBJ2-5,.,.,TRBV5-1,CASSLGGVQETQYF,TGCGCCAGCAGCTTGGGCGGAGTCCAAGAGACCCAGTACTTC
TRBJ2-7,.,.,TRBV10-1,CASSESAGPPYEQYF,TGCGCCAGCAGTGAGTCGGCAGGGCCACCCTACGAGCAGTACTTC
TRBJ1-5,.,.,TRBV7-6,CASSLGQGQPQHF,TGTGCCAGCAGCCTAGGCCAGGGGCAGCCCCAGCATTTT
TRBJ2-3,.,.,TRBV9,CASSVDTSNTDTQYF,TGTGCCAGCAGCGTAGATACGAGCAACACAGATACGCAGTATTTT
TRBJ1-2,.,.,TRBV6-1,CASSEAPTGYGYTF,TGTGCCAGCAGTGAGGCACCGACAGGCTATGGCTACACCTTC
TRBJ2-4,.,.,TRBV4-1,CASSQAGRENIQYF,TGCGCCAGCAGCCAAGCAGGCAGAGAAAACATTCAGTACTTC
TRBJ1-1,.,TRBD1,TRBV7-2,CASSWGQFTEAFF,TGTGCCAGCAGCTGGGGACAGTTCACTGAAGCTTTCTTT
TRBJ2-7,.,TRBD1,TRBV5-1,CASSRDSESGRYEQYF,TGCGCCAGCAGTCGGGACAGCGAAAGTGGGAGATACGAGCAGTACTTC
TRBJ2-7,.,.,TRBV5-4,CASSSAGGTPYEQYF,TGTGCCAGCAGCTCTGCGGGCGGTACCCCCTACGAGCAGTACTTC
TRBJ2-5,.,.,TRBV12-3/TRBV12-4,CASSQTSFETQYF,TGTGCCAGCAGTCAGACTAGTTTTGAGACCCAGTACTTC
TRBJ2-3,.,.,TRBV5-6,CASSPVGRAGTDTQYF,TGTGCCAGCAGCCCGGTGGGGAGAGCGGGCACAGATACGCAGTATTTT
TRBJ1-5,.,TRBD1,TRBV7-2,CASSLWTGDQPQHF,TGTGCCAGCAGCTTATGGACAGGGGATCAGCCCCAGCATTTT
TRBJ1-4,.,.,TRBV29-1,CSVENREGTLTELFF,TGCAGCGTTGAAAACAGGGAGGGAACGTTGACGGAACTGTTTTTT
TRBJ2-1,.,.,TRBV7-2,CASSPIVGRNEQFF,TGTGCCAGCAGCCCCATAGTAGGGAGGAATGAGCAGTTCTTC
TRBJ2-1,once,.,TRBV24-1,CATSAGYNEQFF,TGTGCCACCAGTGCGGGCTACAATGAGCAGTTCTTC
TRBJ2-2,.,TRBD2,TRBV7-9,CASSPISSGRVSTGELFF,TGTGCCAGCAGCCCTATCTCTAGCGGGAGGGTGAGTACCGGGGAGCTGTTTTTT
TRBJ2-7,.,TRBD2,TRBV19,CASSISGTSGAYEQYF,TGTGCCAGTAGTATTTCGGGGACTAGCGGGGCCTACGAGCAGTACTTC
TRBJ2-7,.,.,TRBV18,CASSPAAQGTYEQYF,TGTGCCAGCTCACCCGCGGCACAGGGAACCTACGAGCAGTACTTC
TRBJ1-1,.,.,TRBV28,CASRRQNTEAFF,TGTGCCAGCAGGAGACAAAACACTGAAGCTTTCTTT
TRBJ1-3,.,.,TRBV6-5,CASREDNSGNTIYF,TGTGCCAGCAGGGAGGATAACTCTGGAAACACCATATATTTT
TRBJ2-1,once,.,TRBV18,CASSHRRFVEQFF,TGTGCCAGCTCCCATCGGAGGTTCGTTGAGCAGTTCTTC